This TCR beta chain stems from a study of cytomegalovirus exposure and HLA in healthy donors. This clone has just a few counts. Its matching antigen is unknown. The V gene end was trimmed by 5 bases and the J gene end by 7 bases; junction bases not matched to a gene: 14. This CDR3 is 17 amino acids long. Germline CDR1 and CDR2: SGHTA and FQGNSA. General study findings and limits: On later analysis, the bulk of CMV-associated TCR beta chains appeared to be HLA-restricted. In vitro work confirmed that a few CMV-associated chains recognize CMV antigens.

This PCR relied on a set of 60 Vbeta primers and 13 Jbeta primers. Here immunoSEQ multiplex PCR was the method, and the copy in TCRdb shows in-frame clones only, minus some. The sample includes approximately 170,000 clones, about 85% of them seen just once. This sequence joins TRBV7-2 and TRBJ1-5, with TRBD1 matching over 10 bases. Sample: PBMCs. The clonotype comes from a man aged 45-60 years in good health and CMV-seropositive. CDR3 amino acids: CASSTHSTGGEGQPQHF. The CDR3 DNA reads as TGTGCCAGCAGCACCCATTCGACAGGGGGCGAGGGGCAGCCCCAGCATTTT.